Each of the 20 T cell receptor beta chains below was sequenced from the same sample in a study of Ad26.COV2.S vaccination and SARS-CoV-2 variants. Regarding treatment: 19 received Ad26.COV2.S at low or high dose, single or two shots; about 5 received placebo; per-sample allocation not given. The investigators took samples on day 63 after the first vaccine or placebo injection. TCRdb's table, derived via immunoSEQ multiplex PCR, lists solely in-frame clones and lacks some. The sample lists around 400,000 clones, around 90% occurring once. Source: peripheral blood, taken in a trial of Ad26.COV2.S vaccine versus placebo. These receptors originate from a person aged 18-60 years who received the Ad26.COV2.S COVID-19 vaccine or a placebo.

CDR3: CASSPRLQTNEKLFF. CDR3 DNA: TGTGCCAGCAGCCCGCGACTGCAAACTAATGAAAAACTGTTTTTT. The chain links TRBV3-1 (or the pseudogene TRBV3-2) to TRBJ1-4; D not resolved. Germline V gene lookup returns CDR1 LGHDT and CDR2 YNNKEL (reference sequence). This CDR3 has 15 amino acids. The ends were cut back, 4 bases at V and 1 base at J, with 10 bases in the middle.

The CDR3 sequence is CASSPREVTEAFF. The CDR3, as DNA: TGTGCCAGCAGCCCTCGTGAGGTCACTGAAGCTTTCTTT. The gene calls are TRBV7-9 and TRBJ1-1; D uncertain. The V end was cut by 5 bases, the J end by 4 bases, with 11 bases between. Germline V CDR1 and CDR2: SEHNR, FQNEAQ (reference sequence). The length of the CDR3 is 13 residues.

The chain recombines TRBV6-5 with TRBJ2-3; tentative D call: TRBD1 (5 bases). The CDR3 contains 13 residues. Germline lookup yields CDR1 MNHEY and CDR2 SVGAGI. V shed 6 bases and J shed 2 bases, with 9 bases lying between them. In nucleotides, the CDR3 is TGTGCCAGCAGGGTGACAGACACAGATACGCAGTATTTT. It codes for CASRVTDTDTQYF.

The gene calls are TRBV19 and TRBJ2-7; 12 bases are a match to TRBD1. The germline V gene has CDR1 LNHDA and CDR2 SQIVND (reference sequence). J lost 1 base, V lost 7 bases, and 5 bases had no gene match. The CDR3 is 15 residues long. CDR3 region: CASTMGQGASYEQYF. The CDR3, as DNA: TGTGCCAGTACCATGGGACAGGGGGCTTCCTACGAGCAGTACTTC.

The chain carries TRBV6-5 and TRBJ2-7; D gene uncertain. This CDR3 region has 13 residues. Germline values: CDR1 MNHEY, CDR2 SVGAGI. The germline V and J ends were trimmed by 8 bases and 1 base, with 12 bases remaining between them. The DNA for the CDR3 is TGTGCCAGCCGGAGAATAACATCCTACGAGCAGTACTTC. It specifies CASRRITSYEQYF.

The rearrangement joins TRBV7-9 to TRBJ2-5; possible D gene TRBD1, 6 bases. V was pared by 5 bases and J by 4 bases, with 17 bases between. There are 15 residues in the CDR3. The germline V gene has CDR1 SEHNR and CDR2 FQNEAQ (reference sequence). Here the CDR3 DNA reads TGTGCCAGCAGCACCACAGGGCTCCCGGGAGAGACCCAGTACTTC. This gives the protein CASSTTGLPGETQYF.

The rearrangement uses TRBV29-1 and TRBJ2-5; D not certain. This CDR3 has 13 amino acids. Germline V gives CDR1 SQVTM, CDR2 ANQGSEA. V was cut by 3 bases and J by 0 bases, with 8 bases left in between. In DNA, the CDR3 is TGCAGCGTTGACGGCCACAACCAAGAGACCCAGTACTTC. This sequence encodes CSVDGHNQETQYF.

This chain uses TRBV11-2 with TRBJ2-7, with 7 positions matching TRBD1. The CDR3 length is 14 residues. Per the germline V gene, CDR1 is SGHAT and CDR2 is FQNNGV. Germline trimming cut 4 bases from V and 1 base from J; bases unmatched to any gene: 4. For the CDR3, the DNA is TGTGCCAGCAGCTCATTGGGACAGTCCTACGAGCAGTACTTC. It encodes CASSSLGQSYEQYF.

The V and J genes are TRBV11-2 and TRBJ1-3, with D maybe TRBD1 (5 bases). The CDR3 loop spans 16 amino acids. The germline V and J ends were trimmed by 3 bases and 0 bases, with 12 bases remaining between them. Germline V gives CDR1 SGHAT, CDR2 FQNNGV. As DNA, the CDR3 is TGTGCCAGCAGCTTCCCCATGGGGGACTCTGGAAACACCATATATTTT. Its protein is CASSFPMGDSGNTIYF.

The V and J genes are TRBV9 and TRBJ2-1; D gene ambiguous. V was clipped by 3 bases and J by 2 bases, with 12 bases between them. This CDR3 has 15 amino acids. Germline CDR1 reads SGDLS; CDR2 reads YYNGEE. This chain's CDR3 is CASSGGSVAYNEQFF. The CDR3 DNA is TGTGCCAGCAGCGGGGGTTCGGTAGCCTACAATGAGCAGTTCTTC.

This clone has more than one count but fewer than ten. The CDR3: CASSFRGTGNTGELFF. The CDR3, as DNA: TGTGCCAGCAGCTTTCGCGGGACAGGGAACACCGGGGAGCTGTTTTTT. J is TRBJ2-2 and V is TRBV7-3; 8 bases align to TRBD1. Per germline, CDR1 SGHTA and CDR2 FQGTGA. The length of the CDR3 is 16 residues. J gave up 1 base and V 3 bases, and 4 bases lay outside the gene matches.

This clone was found a few times. The V and J genes are TRBV4-1 and TRBJ1-5, with unresolved D. The germline V gene has CDR1 MGHRA and CDR2 YSYEKL. This CDR3 comprises 16 residues. V lost 3 bases to trimming and J lost 11 bases, with 23 bases between them. The CDR3 nucleotides read TGCGCCAGCAGCCAGATGACGGACGGGAAAATCTGGTCCCAGCATTTT. This sequence encodes CASSQMTDGKIWSQHF.

The gene calls are TRBV7-6 and TRBJ2-1, with D tentatively TRBD2 (6 bases). V shed 4 bases and J shed 4 bases, with 14 bases lying between them. This CDR3 is built from 15 residues. Germline CDR1 and CDR2: SGHVS and FNYEAQ. The DNA for the CDR3 is TGTGCCAGCAGCTCTAGCGTCGGATCGTACAATGAGCAGTTCTTC. Protein: CASSSSVGSYNEQFF.

This rearrangement joins TRBV5-6 to TRBJ2-2, with unresolved D. V was shortened by 0 bases and J by 4 bases, with 10 bases between the two germline ends. CDR1 and CDR2 from the germline V gene are SGHDT and YYEEEE. This CDR3 comprises 15 residues. DNA for the CDR3: TGTGCCAGCAGCTTGGACAGAAATCCCACCGGGGAGCTGTTTTTT. Encoded protein: CASSLDRNPTGELFF.

CDR3 loop: CATSDSLDRGPQHF. The CDR3 DNA sequence: TGTGCCACCAGTGATTCCCTGGACCGGGGGCCCCAGCATTTT. The chain employs TRBV24-1 and TRBJ1-5; D not certain. Trimming took 2 bases from V and 9 from J, leaving 13 bases between them. CDR3 length equals 14 residues. The V gene's germline CDR1 is KGHDR and CDR2 SFDVKD.

The chain couples TRBV18 to TRBJ2-3, with 7 nucleotides matching TRBD1. The CDR3 covers 15 residues. Germline CDR1 is KGHSH and CDR2 is LQKENI. V lost 2 bases, J lost 0 bases, and 2 bases stayed unmatched. In DNA, the CDR3 is TGTGCCAGCTCACCAATGACAGGGAGCACAGATACGCAGTATTTT. Translating it yields CASSPMTGSTDTQYF.

V usage is TRBV19 and J usage is TRBJ2-1; 9 nucleotides align to TRBD2. This CDR3 region has 16 residues. The germline gives CDR1 LNHDA, CDR2 SQIVND (reference sequence). V shed 5 bases, J shed 2 bases, and the junction held 7 bases outside the gene matches. CDR3 residues: CASSFLAGPTYNEQFF. CDR3 coding DNA: TGTGCCAGTAGTTTTCTAGCGGGACCGACCTACAATGAGCAGTTCTTC.

The V gene is TRBV7-2, the J gene TRBJ2-1; D gene unclear. V was pared by 1 base and J by 5 bases, with 15 bases between. CDR1 and CDR2 from the germline V gene are SGHTA and FQGNSA. This CDR3 spans 16 amino acids. CDR3 nucleotides: TGTGCCAGCAGCTTAGGGACCGCCATCGGAGACAATGAGCAGTTCTTC. As protein: CASSLGTAIGDNEQFF.

The chain has TRBV10-3 and TRBJ1-5, with D tentatively TRBD1 (5 bases). The length of the CDR3 is 15 residues. Germline CDR1 reads ENHRY; CDR2 reads SYGVKD. V lost 3 bases and J 0 bases, leaving 9 bases between the germline ends. CDR3 DNA sequence: TGTGCCATCAGTGACGGGACGGATAGCAATCAGCCCCAGCATTTT. It encodes CAISDGTDSNQPQHF.

Turning to this clone: At one end, the junction sequence differs from germline, possibly due to a read error. The gene calls are TRBV5-6 and TRBJ1-1; D is unresolved. The CDR3 runs 11 residues. Germline CDR1 is SGHDT and CDR2 is YYEEEE. This CDR3 reads CASSFNREVFF. In nucleotides, the CDR3 is TGTGCCAGCAGCTTCAATCGAGAAGTTTTCTTT.